This TCR beta chain was retrieved from a study of T-cell reconstitution after alpha-beta-depleted transplantation in children. For TCRbeta, the library was prepared with unique molecular identifiers. MiXCR, applied by TCRdb to the PCR reads, yields one record per CDR3 protein. The sample carries approximately 400,000 distinct CDR3 sequences, approximately 11% recorded once. The CDR3 has 14 amino acids. Trimming removed 3 bases at V and 6 bases at J, with 14 bases between. The specimen comprised PBMCs from the stem cell graft donor, sampled from the stem cell graft. The clonotype originates from a human donor who donated a stem cell graft to a child with acute myeloid leukemia. V usage is TRBV12-3 or TRBV12-4 and J usage is TRBJ2-5; possible D gene TRBD2, 6 bases. The CDR3 here is CASSLEGTRKTQYF. CDR3 DNA sequence: TGTGCCAGCAGTTTGGAGGGGACCCGAAAGACCCAGTACTTC.